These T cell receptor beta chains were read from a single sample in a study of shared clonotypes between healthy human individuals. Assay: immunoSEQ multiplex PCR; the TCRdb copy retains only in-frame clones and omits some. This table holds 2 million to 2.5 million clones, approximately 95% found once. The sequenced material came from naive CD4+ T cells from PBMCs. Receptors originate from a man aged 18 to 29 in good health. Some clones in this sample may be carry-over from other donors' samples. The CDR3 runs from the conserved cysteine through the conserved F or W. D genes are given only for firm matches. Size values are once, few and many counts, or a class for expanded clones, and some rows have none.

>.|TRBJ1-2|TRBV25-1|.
CASSNTGRVDYGYTF
TGTGCCAGCAGTAATACAGGGCGAGTTGACTATGGCTACACCTTC
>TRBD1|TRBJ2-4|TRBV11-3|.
CASSLEGQVENIQYF
TGTGCCAGCAGCTTAGAGGGACAGGTTGAAAACATTCAGTACTTC
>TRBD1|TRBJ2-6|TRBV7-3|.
CASSMDRPNVLTF
TGTGCCAGCAGCATGGACAGGCCCAACGTCCTGACTTTC
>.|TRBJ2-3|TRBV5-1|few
CASSLVPTDTQYF
TGCGCCAGCAGCTTGGTTCCCACAGATACGCAGTATTTT
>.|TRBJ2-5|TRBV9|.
CASSVVMSPEREETQYF
TGTGCCAGCAGCGTAGTGATGTCACCCGAAAGGGAGGAGACCCAGTACTTC
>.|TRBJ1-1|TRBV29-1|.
CSGAGRTEAFF
TGCAGTGGGGCCGGGAGGACTGAAGCTTTCTTT
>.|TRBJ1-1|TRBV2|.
CASSVVRNTEAFF
TGTGCCAGCAGTGTAGTTAGAAACACTGAAGCTTTCTTT
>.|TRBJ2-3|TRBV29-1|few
CSVDTASHTQYF
TGCAGCGTTGACACTGCCTCCCATACGCAGTATTTT
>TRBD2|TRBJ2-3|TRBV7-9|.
CASSLAGLAGEDDTQYF
TGTGCCAGCAGCTTAGCGGGACTAGCGGGAGAGGACGATACGCAGTATTTT
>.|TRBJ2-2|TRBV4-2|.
CASSQGGGDRTGELFF
TGTGCCAGCAGCCAAGGGGGGGGCGATCGCACCGGGGAGCTGTTTTTT
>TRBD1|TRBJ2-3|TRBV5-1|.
CASSLVGLGQGTDTQYF
TGCGCCAGCAGCTTGGTGGGTTTAGGACAGGGCACAGATACGCAGTATTTT
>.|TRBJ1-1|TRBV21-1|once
CASSKVPGFMNTEAFF
TGTGCCAGCAGCAAAGTTCCGGGATTCATGAACACTGAAGCTTTCTTT
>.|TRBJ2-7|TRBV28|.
CASSLSVSTYEQYF
TGTGCCAGCAGTTTGTCTGTATCTACCTACGAGCAGTACTTC
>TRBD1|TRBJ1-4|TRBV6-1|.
CASSAGQGPRTNEKLFF
TGTGCCAGCAGTGCGGGACAGGGGCCACGAACTAATGAAAAACTGTTTTTT
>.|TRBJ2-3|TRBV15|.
CATSRAGGGTDTQYF
TGTGCCACCAGCAGAGCAGGGGGGGGCACAGATACGCAGTATTTT
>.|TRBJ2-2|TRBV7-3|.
CASSPDGTGELFF
TGTGCCAGCAGCCCGGACGGGACCGGGGAGCTGTTTTTT
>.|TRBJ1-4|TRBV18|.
CASSVSTGQADILFF
TGTGCCAGCTCCGTATCTACGGGGCAGGCGGATATCCTGTTTTTT
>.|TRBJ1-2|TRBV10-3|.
CATLSWQGTPNYGYTF
TGTGCCACGCTAAGTTGGCAGGGAACCCCCAACTATGGCTACACCTTC
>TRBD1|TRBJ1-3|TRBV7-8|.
CASTEGGSGNTIYF
TGTGCCAGTACAGAAGGGGGCTCCGGAAACACCATATATTTT
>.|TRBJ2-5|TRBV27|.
CASSLKSAQETQYF
TGTGCCAGCAGTTTAAAGTCAGCTCAAGAGACCCAGTACTTC
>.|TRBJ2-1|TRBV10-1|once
CASGTYNEQFF
TGCGCCAGCGGGACTTACAATGAGCAGTTCTTC
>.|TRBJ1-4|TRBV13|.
CASSLVGEKLFF
TGTGCCAGCAGCTTAGTGGGCGAAAAACTGTTTTTT
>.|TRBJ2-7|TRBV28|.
CASSLFAGSYEQYF
TGTGCCAGCAGTTTGTTCGCGGGTTCCTACGAGCAGTACTTC
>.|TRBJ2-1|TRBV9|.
CASSVTGVDEQFF
TGTGCCAGCAGCGTAACCGGGGTGGATGAGCAGTTCTTC
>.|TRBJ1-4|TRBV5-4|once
CASSLLSTVRGRSEKLFF
TGTGCCAGCAGCTTGCTTTCGACAGTGAGGGGGAGAAGTGAAAAACTGTTTTTT
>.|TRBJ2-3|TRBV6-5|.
CASNRRGRDTQYF
TGTGCCAGCAACCGGCGGGGAAGAGATACGCAGTATTTT
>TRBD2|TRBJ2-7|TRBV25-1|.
CASSEGAGPHF
TGTGCCAGCAGTGAAGGAGCGGGACCCCACTTC
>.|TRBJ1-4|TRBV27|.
CASSLKGQANEKLFF
TGTGCCAGCAGTTTAAAGGGTCAGGCTAATGAAAAACTGTTTTTT
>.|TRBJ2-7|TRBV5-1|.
CASSLGAAGLYEQYF
TGCGCCAGCAGCTTGGGTGCGGCAGGGTTGTACGAGCAGTACTTC
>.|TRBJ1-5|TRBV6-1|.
CASWGAAQPQHF
TGTGCCAGCTGGGGGGCAGCGCAGCCCCAGCATTTT
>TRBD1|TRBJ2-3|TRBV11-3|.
CASSRQGPSTDTQYF
TGTGCCAGCAGCCGACAGGGACCGAGCACAGATACGCAGTATTTT
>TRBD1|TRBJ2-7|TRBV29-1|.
CSASGTGGQYEQYF
TGCAGCGCCTCCGGGACAGGGGGCCAATACGAGCAGTACTTC
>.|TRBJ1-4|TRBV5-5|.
CASSSGPRNEKLFF
TGTGCCAGCAGCTCCGGACCGCGGAACGAAAAACTGTTTTTT
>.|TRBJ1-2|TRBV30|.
CAWSVGRPRGGYTF
TGTGCCTGGAGTGTAGGGCGGCCCCGGGGAGGCTACACCTTC
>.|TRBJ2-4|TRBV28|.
CASTLRISVAKNIQYF
TGTGCCAGCACCCTGAGGATTTCGGTCGCCAAAAACATTCAGTACTTC
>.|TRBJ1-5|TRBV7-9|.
CASSSEARGAQHF
TGTGCCAGCAGCTCGGAGGCACGGGGGGCCCAGCATTTT
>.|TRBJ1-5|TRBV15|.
CATSRDRNWGHGNQPQHF
TGTGCCACCAGCAGAGATCGGAATTGGGGACATGGGAATCAGCCCCAGCATTTT
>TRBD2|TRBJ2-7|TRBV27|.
CASSLAGVGEQYF
TGTGCCAGCAGTCTAGCGGGAGTTGGCGAGCAGTACTTC
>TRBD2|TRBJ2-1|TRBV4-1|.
CASSQEFLAGGGYNEQFF
TGCGCCAGCAGCCAAGAATTCCTAGCGGGAGGAGGCTACAATGAGCAGTTCTTC
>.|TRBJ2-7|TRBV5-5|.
CASSSDLAPEGGRF
TGTGCCAGCAGCTCCGATTTGGCCCCCGAGGGCGGGCGCTTC
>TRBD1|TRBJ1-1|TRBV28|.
CASSLRTGNTEAFF
TGTGCCAGCAGTTTGCGGACAGGGAACACTGAAGCTTTCTTT
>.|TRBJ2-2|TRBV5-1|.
CASSATGELFF
TGCGCCAGCAGTGCAACCGGGGAGCTGTTTTTT